The 8 T cell receptor beta chains below come from one sample, sequenced in a study of regulatory T cells in long-lasting Graves disease. The time point is: newly diagnosed GD, antithyroid drugs for less than 3 months. Generation of the TCR library employed RNA extracted from PBMCs. Both iRepertoire HTBI primers and Arm-PCR of CDR3 regions were used to build the TCR beta libraries. TCRdb re-derived calls from the multiplex PCR reads in MiXCR, one entry per CDR3 protein. The data hold approximately 350,000 distinct CDR3 sequences, with 15% to 20% observed a single time. This sample also belongs to another study, concerning T cells in Graves' hyperthyroidism and ophthalmopathy.

Here the sequenced sample was peripheral blood mononuclear cells (PBMCs), taken at new diagnosis, from a patient treated with antithyroid drugs. The receptors originated from a woman younger than 30 with Graves disease.

The sample holds many counts of this clonotype. V usage is TRBV3-1 and J usage is TRBJ1-1; D is perhaps TRBD1 (5 bases). V was shortened by 4 bases and J by 5 bases, with 14 bases between the two germline ends. CDR3 length equals 14 residues. Germline CDR1 is LGHDT and CDR2 is YNNKEL (reference sequence). The CDR3 DNA sequence: TGTGCCAGCAGCCCGTTAAGGGAGGGGACTGAAGCTTTCTTT. Translating gives CASSPLREGTEAFF.

This clonotype was recorded many times. The chain couples TRBV28 to TRBJ2-5; 13 bases are a match to TRBD2. The V gene's germline CDR1 is MDHEN and CDR2 SYDVKM. V was pared by 10 bases and J by 2 bases, with 7 bases of the junction left unmatched. The CDR3 extends over 15 amino acids. CDR3 loop: CATTRTSGGQETQYF. Here the CDR3 DNA reads TGTGCCACCACGCGGACTAGCGGGGGTCAAGAGACCCAGTACTTC.

This clonotype showed up many times. The chain carries TRBV20-1 and TRBJ2-5; 14 bases match TRBD2. The V and J ends lost 6 bases and 2 bases, in that order; junction bases with no gene match: 2. The germline CDR1 and CDR2 sequences are DFQATT and SNEGSKA (reference sequence). The CDR3 runs to 14 residues. CDR3 DNA: TGCAGTGCCGGACTAGCGGGGGGACAAGAGACCCAGTACTTC. It yields the protein CSAGLAGGQETQYF.

This clonotype appeared a few times. The rearrangement uses TRBV5-1 and TRBJ2-1; 7 bases align to TRBD1. Germline CDR1 is SGHRS and CDR2 is YFSETQ. The length of the CDR3 is 15 residues. V trimming: 4 bases; J trimming: 2 bases; junction bases outside the gene matches: 6. The CDR3 here is CASSVAGTAYNEQFF. CDR3 coding DNA: TGCGCCAGCAGCGTAGCCGGGACAGCCTACAATGAGCAGTTCTTC.

Note on this clonotype: This probably arose from a read error, given a far larger clone one base away. This chain connects TRBV18 to TRBJ2-3; D is possibly TRBD2 (5 bases). CDR3 length: 13 amino acids. Germline V CDR1 and CDR2: KGHSH, LQKENI. CDR3: CASSPPSARGQLF. The CDR3 DNA reads as TGTGCCAGCTCACCACCTAGCGCTCGTGGGCAGTTGTTC.

This clonotype was detected ten times or more. This chain uses TRBV2 with TRBJ2-3, with D uncertain. In germline, CDR1 is SNHLY, CDR2 FYNNEI. V was pared by 4 bases and J by 5 bases, with 10 bases between. This CDR3 region has 13 residues. The CDR3 region is CASSVVIGDTQYF. The CDR3 DNA is TGTGCCAGCAGTGTCGTCATCGGAGATACGCAGTATTTT.

This clonotype turned up a few times. V and J are TRBV19 and TRBJ1-1; a possible D gene is TRBD1 (5 bases). Germline loops: CDR1 LNHDA, CDR2 SQIVND (reference sequence). This CDR3 has 14 residues. V gave up 3 bases and J gave up 1 base, with 9 bases separating them. The CDR3 bases are TGTGCCAGTAGTATTAGGGGTCAGAACACTGAAGCTTTCTTT. Translated: CASSIRGQNTEAFF.

This clonotype showed up many times. This chain connects TRBV7-8 to TRBJ2-1; perhaps TRBD1 as D (6 bases). The V end lost 5 bases, the J end lost 0 bases, and 29 bases lay between the germline ends. Germline assignment: CDR1 SGHVS and CDR2 FQNEAQ. This CDR3 has 21 residues. For the CDR3, the DNA is TGTGCCAGCAGCCACACGTTGGGACAAGCGCGGGCCAGGAGCTCCTACAATGAGCAGTTCTTC. As protein: CASSHTLGQARARSSYNEQFF.